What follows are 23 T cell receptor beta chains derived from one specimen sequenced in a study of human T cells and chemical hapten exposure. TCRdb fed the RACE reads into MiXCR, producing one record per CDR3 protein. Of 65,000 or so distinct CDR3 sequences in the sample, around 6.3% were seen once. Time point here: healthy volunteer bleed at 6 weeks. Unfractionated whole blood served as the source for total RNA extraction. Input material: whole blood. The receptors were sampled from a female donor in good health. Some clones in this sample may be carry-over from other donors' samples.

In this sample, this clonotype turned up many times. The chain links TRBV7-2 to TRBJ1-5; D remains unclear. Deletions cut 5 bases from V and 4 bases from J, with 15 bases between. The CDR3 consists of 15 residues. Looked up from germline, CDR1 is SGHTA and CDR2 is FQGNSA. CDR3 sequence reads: CASSPVSAGNQPQHF. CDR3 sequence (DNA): TGTGCCAGCAGCCCCGTGTCAGCCGGGAATCAGCCCCAGCATTTT.

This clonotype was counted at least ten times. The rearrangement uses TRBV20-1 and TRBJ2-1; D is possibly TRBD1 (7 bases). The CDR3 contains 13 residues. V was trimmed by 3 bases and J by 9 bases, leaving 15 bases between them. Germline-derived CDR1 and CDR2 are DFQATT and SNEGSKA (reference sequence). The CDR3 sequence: CSASLLQGGEQFF. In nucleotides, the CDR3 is TGCAGTGCTAGCCTACTCCAGGGGGGTGAGCAGTTCTTC.

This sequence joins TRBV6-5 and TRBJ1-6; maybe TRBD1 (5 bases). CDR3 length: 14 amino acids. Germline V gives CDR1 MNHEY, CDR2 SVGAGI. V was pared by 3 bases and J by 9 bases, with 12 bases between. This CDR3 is CASSYQGLGSPLHF. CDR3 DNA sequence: TGTGCCAGCAGTTATCAGGGCTTGGGTTCACCCCTCCACTTT.

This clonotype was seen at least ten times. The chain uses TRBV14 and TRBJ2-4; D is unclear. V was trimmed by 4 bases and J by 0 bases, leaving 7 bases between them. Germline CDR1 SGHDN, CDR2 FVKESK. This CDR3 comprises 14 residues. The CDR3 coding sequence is TGTGCCAGCAGCCGTGGCGGAGCCAAAAACATTCAGTACTTC. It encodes CASSRGGAKNIQYF. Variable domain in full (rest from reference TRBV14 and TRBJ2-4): EAGVTQFPSHSVIEKGQTVTLRCDPISGHDNLYWYRRVMGKEIKFLLHFVKESKQDESGMPNNRFLAERTGGTYSTLKVQPAELEDSGVYFCASSRGGAKNIQYFGAGTRLSVL.

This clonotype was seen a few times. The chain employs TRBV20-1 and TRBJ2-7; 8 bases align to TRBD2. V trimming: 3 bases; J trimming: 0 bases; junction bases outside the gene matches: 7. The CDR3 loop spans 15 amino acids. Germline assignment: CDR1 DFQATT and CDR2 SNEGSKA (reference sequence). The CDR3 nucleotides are TGCAGTGCTAGTCCTAGCGGGTTCAGCTCCTACGAGCAGTACTTC. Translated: CSASPSGFSSYEQYF.

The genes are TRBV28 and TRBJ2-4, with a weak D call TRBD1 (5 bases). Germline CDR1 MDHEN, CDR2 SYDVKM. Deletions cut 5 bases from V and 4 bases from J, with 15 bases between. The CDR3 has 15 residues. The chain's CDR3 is CASSLIREEKNIQYF. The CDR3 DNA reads TGTGCCAGCAGTCTTATCAGGGAAGAGAAAAACATTCAGTACTTC.

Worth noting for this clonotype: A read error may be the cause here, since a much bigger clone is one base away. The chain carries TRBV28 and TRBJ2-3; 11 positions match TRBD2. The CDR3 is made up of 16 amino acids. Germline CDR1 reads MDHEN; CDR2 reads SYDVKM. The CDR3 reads CASSPLSGRGTDAQYF. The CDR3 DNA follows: TGTGCCAGCAGTCCTCTTAGCGGGAGGGGCACAGATGCGCAGTATTTT.

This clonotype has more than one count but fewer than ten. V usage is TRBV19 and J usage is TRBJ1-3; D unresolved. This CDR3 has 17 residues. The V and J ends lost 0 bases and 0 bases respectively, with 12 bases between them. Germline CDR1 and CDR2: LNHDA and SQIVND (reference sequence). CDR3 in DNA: TGTGCCAGTAGTATAGAGTCCACTGTCCACTCTGGAAACACCATATATTTT. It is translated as CASSIESTVHSGNTIYF.

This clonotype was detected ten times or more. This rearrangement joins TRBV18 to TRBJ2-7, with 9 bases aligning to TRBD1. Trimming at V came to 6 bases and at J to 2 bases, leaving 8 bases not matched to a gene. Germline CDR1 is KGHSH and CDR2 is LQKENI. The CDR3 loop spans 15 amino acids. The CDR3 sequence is CASSLGQGYAYEQYF. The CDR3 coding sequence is TGTGCCAGCTCCCTTGGACAGGGGTATGCCTACGAGCAGTACTTC.

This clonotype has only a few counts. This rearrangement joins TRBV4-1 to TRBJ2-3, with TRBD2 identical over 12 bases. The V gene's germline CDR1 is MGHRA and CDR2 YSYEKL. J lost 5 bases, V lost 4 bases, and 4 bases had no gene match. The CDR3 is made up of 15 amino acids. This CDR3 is CASSLPGLAGDTQYF. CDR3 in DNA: TGCGCCAGCAGCCTACCGGGACTAGCGGGAGATACGCAGTATTTT.

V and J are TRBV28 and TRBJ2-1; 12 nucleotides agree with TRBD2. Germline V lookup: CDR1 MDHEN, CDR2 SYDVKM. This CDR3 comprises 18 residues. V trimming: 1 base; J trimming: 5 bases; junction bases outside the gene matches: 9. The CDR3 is CASSLSPSTSGRDNEQFF. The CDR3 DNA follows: TGTGCCAGCAGTTTATCCCCTTCGACTAGCGGGAGAGACAATGAGCAGTTCTTC.

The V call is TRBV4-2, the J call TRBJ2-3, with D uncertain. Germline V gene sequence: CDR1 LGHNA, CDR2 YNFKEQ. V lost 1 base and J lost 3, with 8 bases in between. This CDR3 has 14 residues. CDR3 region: CASSQAVDTDTQYF. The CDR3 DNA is TGTGCCAGCAGCCAAGCGGTAGATACAGATACGCAGTATTTT.

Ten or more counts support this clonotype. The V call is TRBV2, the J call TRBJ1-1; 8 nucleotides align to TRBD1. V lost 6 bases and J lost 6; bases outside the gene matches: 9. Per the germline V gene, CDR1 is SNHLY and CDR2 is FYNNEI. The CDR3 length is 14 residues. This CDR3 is CASSINRGYSEAFF. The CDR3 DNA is TGTGCCAGCAGCATTAACAGGGGGTATTCTGAAGCTTTCTTT.

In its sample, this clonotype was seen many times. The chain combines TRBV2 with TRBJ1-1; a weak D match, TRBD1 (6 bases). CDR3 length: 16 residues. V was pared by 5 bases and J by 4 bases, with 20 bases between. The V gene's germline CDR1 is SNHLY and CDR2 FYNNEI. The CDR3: CASSIEQGIIGTEAFF. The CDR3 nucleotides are TGTGCCAGCAGTATCGAACAGGGCATTATTGGCACTGAAGCTTTCTTT. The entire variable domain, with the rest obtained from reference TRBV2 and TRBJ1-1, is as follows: EPEVTQTPSHQVTQMGQEVILRCVPISNHLYFYWYRQILGQKVEFLVSFYNNEISEKSEIFDDQFSVERPDGSNFTLKIRSTKLEDSAMYFCASSIEQGIIGTEAFFGQGTRLTVV.

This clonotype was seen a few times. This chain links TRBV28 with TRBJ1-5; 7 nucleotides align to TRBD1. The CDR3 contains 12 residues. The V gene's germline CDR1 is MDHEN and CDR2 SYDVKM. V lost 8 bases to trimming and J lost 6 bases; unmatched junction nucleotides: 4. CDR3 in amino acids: CASGDRVQPQHF. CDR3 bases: TGTGCCAGCGGAGACAGGGTTCAGCCCCAGCATTTT.

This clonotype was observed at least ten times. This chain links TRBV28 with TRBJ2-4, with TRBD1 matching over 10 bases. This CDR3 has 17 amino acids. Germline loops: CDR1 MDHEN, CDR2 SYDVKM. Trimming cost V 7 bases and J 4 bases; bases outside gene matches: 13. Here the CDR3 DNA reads TGTGCCAGCACCCCTCACCCCGGGACAGGGGTTAAAAACATTCAGTACTTC. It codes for CASTPHPGTGVKNIQYF.

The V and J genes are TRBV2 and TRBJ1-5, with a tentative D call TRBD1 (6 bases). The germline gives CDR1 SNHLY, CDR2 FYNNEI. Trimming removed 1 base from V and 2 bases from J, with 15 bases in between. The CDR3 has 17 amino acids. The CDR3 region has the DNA TGTGCCAGCAGTGAAGTAGTAACAGGGACGGGCAATCAGCCCCAGCATTTT. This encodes CASSEVVTGTGNQPQHF.

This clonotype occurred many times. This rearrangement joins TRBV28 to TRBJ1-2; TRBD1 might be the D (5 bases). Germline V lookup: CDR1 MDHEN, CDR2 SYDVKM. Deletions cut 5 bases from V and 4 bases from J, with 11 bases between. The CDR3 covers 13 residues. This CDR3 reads CASSPDSSYGYTF. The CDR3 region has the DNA TGTGCCAGCAGTCCCGACAGTTCCTATGGCTACACCTTC.

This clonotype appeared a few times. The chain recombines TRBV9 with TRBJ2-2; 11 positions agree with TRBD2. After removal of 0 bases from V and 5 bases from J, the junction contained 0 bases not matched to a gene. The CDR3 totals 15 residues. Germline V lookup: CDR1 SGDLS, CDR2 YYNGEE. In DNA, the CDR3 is TGTGCCAGCAGCGTAGCTAGCGGGAGGACCGGGGAGCTGTTTTTT. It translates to CASSVASGRTGELFF.

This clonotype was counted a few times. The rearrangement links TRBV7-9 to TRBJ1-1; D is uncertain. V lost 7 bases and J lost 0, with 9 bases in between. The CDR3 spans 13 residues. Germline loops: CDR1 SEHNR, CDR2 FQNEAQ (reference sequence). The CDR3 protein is CASMSLLNTEAFF. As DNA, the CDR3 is TGTGCCAGCATGAGTCTCCTGAACACTGAAGCTTTCTTT.

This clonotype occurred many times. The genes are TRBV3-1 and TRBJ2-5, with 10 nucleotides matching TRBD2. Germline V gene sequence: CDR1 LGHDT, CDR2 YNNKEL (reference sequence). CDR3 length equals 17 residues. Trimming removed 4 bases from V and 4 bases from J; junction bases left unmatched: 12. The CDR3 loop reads CASSPPGPLAGAETQYF. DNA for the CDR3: TGTGCCAGCAGCCCCCCCGGACCCCTAGCGGGAGCAGAGACCCAGTACTTC.

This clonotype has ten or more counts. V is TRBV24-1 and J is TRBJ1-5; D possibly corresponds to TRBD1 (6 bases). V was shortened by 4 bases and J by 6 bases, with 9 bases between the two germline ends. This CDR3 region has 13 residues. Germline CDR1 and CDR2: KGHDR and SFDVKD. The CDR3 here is CATSDGTLQPQHF. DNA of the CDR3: TGTGCCACCAGTGACGGGACACTTCAGCCCCAGCATTTT.

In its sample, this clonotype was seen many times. The CDR3 bases are TGTGCCATCAGTGAGGCCCAGGAGTCCATCTACGAGCAGTACTTC. Amino acid sequence: CAISEAQESIYEQYF. The rearrangement uses TRBV10-3 and TRBJ2-7; D is undetermined. Germline V gene data show CDR1 as ENHRY and CDR2 as SYGVKD. This CDR3 contains 15 residues. Trimming pared 2 bases from V and 3 bases from J, leaving 14 bases between.